This record concerns one T cell receptor (beta chain) sequence. Its antigen is unidentified. Second-dose intervals of approximately 4 or approximately 12 weeks were pooled. This sample was taken from a study of T cell responses to AZD1222 COVID-19 vaccine. The study's findings and limits: Vaccine-associated CD4 TCRs spanned spike, dominant at 160-218 and 743-854.

Profiled with immunoSEQ multiplex PCR; TCRdb holds only in-frame clones, not every one. The table has fewer than 140,000 clones, roughly 88% seen once; the top ten hold 7% to 9%. This CDR3 comprises 12 residues. From germline, CDR1 is SEHNR and CDR2 FQNEAQ (reference sequence). Trimming cost V 4 bases and J 8 bases, with 9 bases left between them. The chain is built from TRBV7-9 and TRBJ2-1; D may match TRBD1 or TRBD2 (5 bases each). Sequencing used peripheral blood, obtained 28 days after the second AZD1222 dose. The TCR sequence derives from an adult who received the AZD1222 COVID-19 vaccine. The CDR3 coding sequence is TGTGCCAGCAGCTCGAGGGGCGATGAGCAGTTCTTC. It yields the protein CASSSRGDEQFF.